This T cell receptor beta chain is drawn from a study of molecular identifiers for immune sequencing clone quantification. The study, taken as a whole, reports: Spiked Jurkat TCR RNA equivalent to one cell reportedly surfaced among approximately 990,000 naive cells.

Preparation methods for the bulk TCR libraries were those previously described, with listed TCR primers. TCRdb recomputed calls from the PCR reads with MiXCR, one row per CDR3 protein. The repertoire holds over 55,000 distinct CDR3 sequences, with 17% as singletons. A CD8+CD4-CCR7+CD45RA+ phenotype served as the sorting definition for naive CD8 T cells. This clonotype was observed at least ten times. The target antigen is unknown. CDR3 length equals 14 residues. Deletions cut 2 bases from V and 2 bases from J, with 9 bases between. The germline V gene encodes CDR1 MNHEY and CDR2 SVGAGI. Sequencing was performed on naive CD8+ T cells from blood, with Jurkat cell RNA spiked in. Subset indicated: FACS-sorted CD8+CD4-CCR7+CD45RA+ naive T cells. The V call is TRBV6-5, the J call TRBJ1-2, with D unclear. The receptor was derived from a human donor in good health. Some libraries in this study had Jurkat cell RNA spiked in. The CDR3: CASSYKVSNYGYTF. The CDR3 nucleotides are TGTGCCAGCAGTTACAAGGTGTCCAACTATGGCTACACCTTC.